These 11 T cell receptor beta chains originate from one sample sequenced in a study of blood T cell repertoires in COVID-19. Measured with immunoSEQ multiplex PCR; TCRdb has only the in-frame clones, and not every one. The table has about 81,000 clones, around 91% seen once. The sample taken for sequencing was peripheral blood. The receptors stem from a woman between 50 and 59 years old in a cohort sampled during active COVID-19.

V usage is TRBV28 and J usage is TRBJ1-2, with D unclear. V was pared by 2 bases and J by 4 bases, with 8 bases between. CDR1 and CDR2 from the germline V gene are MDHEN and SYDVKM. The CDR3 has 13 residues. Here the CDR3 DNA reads TGTGCCAGCAGTTTAGGAGGGATCTATGGCTACACCTTC. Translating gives CASSLGGIYGYTF.

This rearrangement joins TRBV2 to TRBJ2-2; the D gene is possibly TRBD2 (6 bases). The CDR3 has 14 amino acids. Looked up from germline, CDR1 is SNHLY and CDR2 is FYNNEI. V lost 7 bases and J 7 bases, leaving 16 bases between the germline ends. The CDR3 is CASIRALAGGELFF. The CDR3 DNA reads TGTGCCAGCATTAGGGCACTAGCAGGCGGGGAGCTGTTTTTT. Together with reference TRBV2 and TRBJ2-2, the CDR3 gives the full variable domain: EPEVTQTPSHQVTQMGQEVILRCVPISNHLYFYWYRQILGQKVEFLVSFYNNEISEKSEIFDDQFSVERPDGSNFTLKIRSTKLEDSAMYFCASIRALAGGELFFGEGSRLTVL.

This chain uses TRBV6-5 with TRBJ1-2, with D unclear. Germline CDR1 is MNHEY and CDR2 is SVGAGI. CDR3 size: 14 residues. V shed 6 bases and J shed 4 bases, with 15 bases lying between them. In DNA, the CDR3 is TGTGCCAGCAGCCTGGACTCCCCCAGCTATGGCTACACCTTC. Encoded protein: CASSLDSPSYGYTF.

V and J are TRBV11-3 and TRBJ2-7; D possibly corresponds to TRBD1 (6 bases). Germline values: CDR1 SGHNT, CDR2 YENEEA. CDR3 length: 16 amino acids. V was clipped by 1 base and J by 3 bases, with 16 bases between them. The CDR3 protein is CASSLGEWRRGYEQYF. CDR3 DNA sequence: TGTGCCAGCAGCTTAGGAGAATGGCGCAGGGGCTACGAGCAGTACTTC.

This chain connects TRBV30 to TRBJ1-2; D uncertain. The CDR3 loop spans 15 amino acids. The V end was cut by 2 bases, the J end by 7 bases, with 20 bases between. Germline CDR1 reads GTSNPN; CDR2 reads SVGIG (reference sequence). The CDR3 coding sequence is TGTGCCTGGAGTATTCCCCCGGGAATAAACGGTGGCTACACCTTC. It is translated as CAWSIPPGINGGYTF.

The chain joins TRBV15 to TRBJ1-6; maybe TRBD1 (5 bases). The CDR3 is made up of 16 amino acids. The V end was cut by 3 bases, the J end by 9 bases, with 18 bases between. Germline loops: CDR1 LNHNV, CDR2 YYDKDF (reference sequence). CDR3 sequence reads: CATSRGAVQATSPLHF. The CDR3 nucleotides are TGTGCCACCAGCAGGGGTGCTGTACAGGCGACTTCACCCCTCCACTTT. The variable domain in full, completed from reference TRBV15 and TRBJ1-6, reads DAMVIQNPRYQVTQFGKPVTLSCSQTLNHNVMYWYQQKSSQAPKLLFHYYDKDFNNEADTPDNFQSRRPNTSFCFLDIRSPGLGDTAMYLCATSRGAVQATSPLHFGNGTRLTVT.

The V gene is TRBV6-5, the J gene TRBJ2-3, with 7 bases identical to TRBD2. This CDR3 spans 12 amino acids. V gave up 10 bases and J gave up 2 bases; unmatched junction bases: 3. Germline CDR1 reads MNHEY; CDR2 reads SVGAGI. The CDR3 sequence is CATGGSTDTQYF. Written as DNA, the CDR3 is TGTGCCACGGGGGGATCCACAGATACGCAGTATTTT.

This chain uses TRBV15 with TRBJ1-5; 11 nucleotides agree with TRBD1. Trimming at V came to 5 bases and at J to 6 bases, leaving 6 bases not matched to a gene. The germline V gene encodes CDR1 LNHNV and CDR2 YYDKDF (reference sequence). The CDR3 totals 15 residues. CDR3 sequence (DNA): TGTGCCACCAGCGCAGGACAGGGGGCGTTTCAGCCCCAGCATTTT. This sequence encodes CATSAGQGAFQPQHF.

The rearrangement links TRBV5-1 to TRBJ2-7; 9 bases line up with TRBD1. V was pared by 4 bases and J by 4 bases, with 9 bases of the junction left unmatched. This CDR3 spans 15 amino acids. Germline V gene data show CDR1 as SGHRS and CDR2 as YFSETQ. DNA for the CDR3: TGCGCCAGCAGCGAGGGACAGGGAGCGAGATACGAGCAGTACTTC. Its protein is CASSEGQGARYEQYF.

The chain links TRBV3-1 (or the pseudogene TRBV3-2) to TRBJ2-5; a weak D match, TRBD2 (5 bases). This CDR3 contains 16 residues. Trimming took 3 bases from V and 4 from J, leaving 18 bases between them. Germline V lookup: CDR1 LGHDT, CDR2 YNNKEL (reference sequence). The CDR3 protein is CASSQFGSNVGETQYF. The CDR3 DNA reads TGTGCCAGCAGCCAGTTTGGGAGTAACGTAGGAGAGACCCAGTACTTC.

CDR3 loop: CASSKDGEGGAYGYTF. As DNA, the CDR3 is TGTGCCAGCAGCAAAGATGGAGAAGGGGGCGCGTATGGCTACACCTTC. V is TRBV21-1 and J is TRBJ1-2; TRBD1 was called by the table and not checked on the DNA. TRBV21-1 is flagged as a pseudogene. The length of the CDR3 is 16 residues.